A single sample gave rise to the 17 T cell receptor beta chains below, sequenced in a study of blood T cell repertoires in COVID-19. Repertoires were generated with immunoSEQ multiplex PCR, while TCRdb's copy carries only in-frame clones and drops some. This table has over 90,000 clones, 75% to 90% appearing once. Input material: peripheral blood. Receptor source: a human donor in a cohort sampled during active or convalescent COVID-19.

This chain uses TRBV9 with TRBJ2-7; 12 nucleotides match TRBD2. Trimming removed 3 bases from V and 5 bases from J; junction bases left unmatched: 9. Germline V gives CDR1 SGDLS, CDR2 YYNGEE. CDR3 length: 16 residues. The CDR3 loop reads CASSASLAGGRDEQYF. The CDR3 DNA follows: TGTGCCAGCAGCGCTTCACTAGCGGGGGGCCGGGACGAGCAGTACTTC.

The V gene is TRBV9, the J gene TRBJ2-4, with 7 bases that match TRBD2. The germline V gene has CDR1 SGDLS and CDR2 YYNGEE. V was clipped by 4 bases and J by 0 bases; unmatched bases: 7. This CDR3 comprises 16 residues. Here the CDR3 reads CASSPGEGLAKNIQYF. The CDR3 region has the DNA TGTGCCAGCAGCCCCGGGGAGGGGCTAGCCAAAAACATTCAGTACTTC. The full variable domain, its missing parts supplied by reference TRBV9 and TRBJ2-4, is DSGVTQTPKHLITATGQRVTLRCSPRSGDLSVYWYQQSLDQGLQFLIQYYNGEERAKGNILERFSAQQFPDLHSELNLSSLELGDSALYFCASSPGEGLAKNIQYFGAGTRLSVL.

This chain connects TRBV3-1 (or the pseudogene TRBV3-2) to TRBJ2-2, with a possible D match to TRBD1 (5 bases). Deletions cut 3 bases from V and 3 bases from J, with 14 bases between. The germline V gene encodes CDR1 LGHDT and CDR2 YNNKEL (reference sequence). The CDR3 is 16 residues long. CDR3 DNA sequence: TGTGCCAGCAGCCAGTTTGGGGCCAGGGACACCGGGGAGCTGTTTTTT. As protein: CASSQFGARDTGELFF.

As for this clone: At one end, the junction sequence differs from germline, possibly due to a read error. The chain joins TRBV5-1 to TRBJ1-2; 7 nucleotides match TRBD1. CDR3 length: 14 amino acids. The germline gives CDR1 SGHRS, CDR2 YFSETQ. The CDR3 loop reads CAGSVDRVNYGYTF. The CDR3, as DNA: TGCGCCGGCAGTGTCGACAGGGTAAACTATGGCTACACCTTC.

The chain recombines TRBV9 with TRBJ1-2; 7 nucleotides align to TRBD1. Germline V gives CDR1 SGDLS, CDR2 YYNGEE. This CDR3 is built from 14 residues. The trim removed 3 bases at V and 4 bases at J, leaving 6 bases unmatched. This chain's CDR3 is CASSEPGQVYGYTF. For the CDR3, the DNA is TGTGCCAGCAGCGAGCCAGGACAGGTCTATGGCTACACCTTC.

The chain employs TRBV21-1 and TRBJ1-5. TRBV21-1 is assigned pseudogene status. CDR3 length: 14 residues. This CDR3 reads CASSKVEGLGPQHF. DNA for the CDR3: TGTGCCAGCAGCAAAGTGGAGGGCCTGGGGCCCCAGCATTTT.

J is TRBJ1-1 and V is TRBV24-1; a possible D gene is TRBD1 (5 bases). Germline V gene lookup returns CDR1 KGHDR and CDR2 SFDVKD. There are 14 residues in the CDR3. V was trimmed by 3 bases and J by 9 bases, leaving 16 bases between them. The CDR3 DNA reads as TGTGCCACCAGTGATGGGGCTTCCCCAGCTAAAGCTTTCTTT. Translating it yields CATSDGASPAKAFF.

The rearrangement joins TRBV28 to TRBJ1-1; D is unclear. Per the germline V gene, CDR1 is MDHEN and CDR2 is SYDVKM. V lost 3 bases and J lost 8, with 10 bases in between. The CDR3 extends over 12 amino acids. CDR3 in DNA: TGTGCCAGCAGTTTGAGGCCGACCGAAGCTTTCTTT. This encodes CASSLRPTEAFF.

The rearrangement links TRBV5-6 to TRBJ1-2, with 9 bases matching TRBD1. Germline V gives CDR1 SGHDT, CDR2 YYEEEE. The V segment lost 4 bases and the J segment 10 bases; nucleotides outside the gene matches: 8. The CDR3 is made up of 13 amino acids. The CDR3 is CASSLQGAQPYTF. The CDR3 DNA reads TGTGCCAGCAGCCTACAGGGGGCGCAGCCCTACACCTTC. Filled out from reference TRBV5-6 and TRBJ1-2, the complete variable domain reads DAGVTQSPTHLIKTRGQQVTLRCSPKSGHDTVSWYQQALGQGPQFIFQYYEEEERQRGNFPDRFSGHQFPNYSSELNVNALLLGDSALYLCASSLQGAQPYTFGSGTRLTVV.

This sequence joins TRBV5-5 and TRBJ2-1; D is unclear. V was trimmed by 1 base and J by 6 bases, leaving 8 bases between them. Germline loops: CDR1 SGHKS, CDR2 YYEKEE (reference sequence). This CDR3 contains 13 residues. Here the CDR3 DNA reads TGTGCCAGCAGCTTGTCTCGGGTCAATGAGCAGTTCTTC. Its translation is CASSLSRVNEQFF. The variable domain in full, completed from reference TRBV5-5 and TRBJ2-1, reads DAGVTQSPTHLIKTRGQQVTLRCSPISGHKSVSWYQQVLGQGPQFIFQYYEKEERGRGNFPDRFSARQFPNYSSELNVNALLLGDSALYLCASSLSRVNEQFFGPGTRLTVL.

For the CDR3, the DNA is TGTGCCTGGGATGCGGGGGGGCCCCAAGAGACCCAGTACTTC. Translating gives CAWDAGGPQETQYF. J is TRBJ2-5 and V is TRBV30; 9 bases agree with TRBD2. The CDR3 is 14 amino acids. The germline V gene encodes CDR1 GTSNPN and CDR2 SVGIG (reference sequence). V shed 5 bases and J 1 base; nucleotides not matched to a gene: 5.

The J gene is TRBJ1-2, the V gene TRBV6-5, with a weak D call TRBD1 (6 bases). The V gene lost 5 bases and the J gene lost 3 bases, with 16 bases spanning the gap. CDR1 is MNHEY and CDR2 is SVGAGI in the germline V gene. The length of the CDR3 is 15 residues. The CDR3 nucleotides read TGTGCCAGCAGTCCAACGGGGGGGGCCGACTATGGCTACACCTTC. Translated: CASSPTGGADYGYTF.

In DNA form, the CDR3 reads TGTGCCAGCAGCCTCGGGGGGGGAACGGGCGAGCAGTACTTC. It codes for CASSLGGGTGEQYF. The J gene is TRBJ2-7, the V gene TRBV5-4, with 8 bases lining up with TRBD2. The CDR3 length is 14 residues. Germline values: CDR1 SGHNT, CDR2 YYREEE (reference sequence). The V gene end was trimmed by 4 bases and the J gene end by 6 bases; junction bases not matched to a gene: 9.

J is TRBJ1-2 and V is TRBV14; D might be TRBD1 (6 bases). Germline V gene data show CDR1 as SGHDN and CDR2 as FVKESK. This CDR3 is 16 amino acids long. V was shortened by 4 bases and J by 6 bases, with 21 bases between the two germline ends. CDR3 coding DNA: TGTGCCAGCAGCCTTCGAGCCCCAGGCAGGGGCGATGGCTACACCTTC. It codes for CASSLRAPGRGDGYTF.

The rearrangement uses TRBV18 and TRBJ2-1; the D is unclear. The V and J ends lost 6 bases and 6 bases respectively, with 9 bases between them. Germline V gene data show CDR1 as KGHSH and CDR2 as LQKENI. The CDR3 covers 12 residues. The CDR3 bases are TGTGCCAGCTCCGTCCTCGGCAATGAGCAGTTCTTC. Protein sequence: CASSVLGNEQFF.

The chain joins TRBV2 to TRBJ2-1; no clear D. The CDR3 has 11 amino acids. The ends were cut back, 4 bases at V and 5 bases at J, with 3 bases in the middle. Germline loops: CDR1 SNHLY, CDR2 FYNNEI. CDR3 residues: CASSGHNEQFF. CDR3 sequence (DNA): TGTGCCAGCAGTGGGCACAATGAGCAGTTCTTC. The full variable domain, with the rest looked up from reference TRBV2 and TRBJ2-1, is EPEVTQTPSHQVTQMGQEVILRCVPISNHLYFYWYRQILGQKVEFLVSFYNNEISEKSEIFDDQFSVERPDGSNFTLKIRSTKLEDSAMYFCASSGHNEQFFGPGTRLTVL.

The chain combines TRBV28 with TRBJ1-1; no reliable D call. The CDR3 extends over 15 amino acids. The V gene's germline CDR1 is MDHEN and CDR2 SYDVKM. V was pared by 1 base and J by 3 bases, with 12 bases between. In DNA form, the CDR3 reads TGTGCCAGCAGTTTATTTCGGGGTATAGACACTGAAGCTTTCTTT. Translation gives CASSLFRGIDTEAFF.